These 14 T cell receptor beta chains were sequenced from one sample in a study of regulatory T cells in long-lasting Graves disease. Time point in this sample: persistent/refractory GD, antithyroid drugs over 5 years with positive TRAb. Construction of the TCR library relied on RNA isolated from PBMCs. Investigators prepared the TCR beta libraries by applying iRepertoire HTBI primers and Arm-PCR of CDR3 regions. One entry per CDR3 protein results from TCRdb running MiXCR on the multiplex PCR reads. The repertoire holds roughly 500,000 distinct CDR3 sequences, with 20% to 25% as singletons. The sequencing here drew on peripheral blood mononuclear cells (PBMCs), taken when the disease was refractory, from a patient treated with antithyroid drugs. The receptors stem from a female donor with Graves disease.

In this sample, this clonotype turned up a few times. The J gene is TRBJ1-1, the V gene TRBV6-2 or TRBV6-3; 8 bases line up with TRBD1. Trimming took 5 bases from V and 5 from J; bases not matched to a gene: 13. CDR1 is MNHEY, CDR2 SVGEGT, per germline. The CDR3 runs 16 residues. CDR3 DNA sequence: TGTGCCAGCAGTACGTCCGGGACAGGTTATAATACTGAAGCTTTCTTT. The encoded protein is CASSTSGTGYNTEAFF.

This chain connects TRBV5-1 to TRBJ1-6, with D hard to call. This CDR3 has 13 residues. The ends were cut back, 3 bases at V and 9 bases at J, with 10 bases in the middle. Germline V gene sequence: CDR1 SGHRS, CDR2 YFSETQ. The CDR3 nucleotides read TGCGCCAGCAGCTCCGAGGCCGGTTCACCCCTCCACTTT. Its protein product is CASSSEAGSPLHF.

The chain is built from TRBV3-1 and TRBJ2-5; D remains ambiguous. CDR1 LGHDT and CDR2 YNNKEL come from the germline V gene (reference sequence). The CDR3 extends over 13 amino acids. V was cut by 4 bases and J by 1 base, with 7 bases left in between. In DNA, the CDR3 is TGTGCCAGCAGCCCCATAGGCCAAGAGACCCAGTACTTC. This encodes CASSPIGQETQYF.

This clonotype was seen repeatedly, ten times or more. The chain is built from TRBV5-5 and TRBJ1-1, with D perhaps TRBD1 (6 bases). This CDR3 is 13 amino acids long. Trimming took off 6 bases at V and 2 bases at J, with 11 bases between the two ends. Germline CDR1 and CDR2: SGHKS and YYEKEE (reference sequence). CDR3 nucleotides: TGTGCCAGCACCCCCAGGGGAAACACTGAAGCTTTCTTT. This gives the protein CASTPRGNTEAFF.

The V and J genes are TRBV25-1 and TRBJ1-1; unclear D gene. The CDR3 is made up of 13 amino acids. Trimming cost V 6 bases and J 5 bases, with 13 bases left between them. CDR1 is MGHDK and CDR2 is SYGVNS in the germline V gene. In DNA form, the CDR3 reads TGTGCCAGCAGCCGCGGCGGCCTTACTGAAGCTTTCTTT. This codes for CASSRGGLTEAFF.

The CDR3 loop is CASSLGLWGPTGQFF. Here the CDR3 DNA reads TGTGCCAGCAGTTTAGGACTGTGGGGACCGACGGGGCAGTTCTTC. The chain has TRBV27 and TRBJ2-1, with D perhaps matching TRBD1 or TRBD2 (5 bases each). Trimming removed 2 bases at V and 12 bases at J, with 20 bases between. Germline CDR1 MNHEY, CDR2 SMNVEV (reference sequence). The length of the CDR3 is 15 residues.

This clonotype came up many times. The genes are TRBV24-1 and TRBJ2-5; D is possibly TRBD1 or TRBD2 (5 bases each). The length of the CDR3 is 14 residues. Germline lookup yields CDR1 KGHDR and CDR2 SFDVKD. Trimming took off 4 bases at V and 5 bases at J, with 13 bases between the two ends. CDR3 region: CATSDRTRGETQYF. CDR3 sequence (DNA): TGTGCCACCAGTGACCGCACTAGGGGCGAGACCCAGTACTTC.

In its sample, this clonotype was seen many times. The rearrangement links TRBV3-1 to TRBJ2-5, with D unclear. CDR3 size: 14 residues. Germline V CDR1 and CDR2: LGHDT, YNNKEL (reference sequence). The V end was cut by 2 bases, the J end by 1 base, with 8 bases between. The CDR3 loop reads CASSQPGSQETQYF. In DNA form, the CDR3 reads TGTGCCAGCAGCCAACCGGGCAGCCAAGAGACCCAGTACTTC.

This clonotype has a count of ten or more. The genes are TRBV6-5 and TRBJ2-5; 13 bases align to TRBD2. CDR3 size: 17 residues. J lost 5 bases, V lost 4 bases, and 10 bases had no gene match. Germline V gene data show CDR1 as MNHEY and CDR2 as SVGAGI. The CDR3 bases are TGTGCCAGCAGTTCCGGGACTAGCGGGATGGTGGGGGAGACCCAGTACTTC. As protein: CASSSGTSGMVGETQYF.

Ten or more counts support this clonotype. The genes are TRBV24-1 and TRBJ2-4; 8 bases map to TRBD2. J was trimmed by 8 bases and V by 5 bases; bases with no gene match: 16. The CDR3 spans 17 residues. CDR1 is KGHDR and CDR2 is SFDVKD in the germline V gene. The CDR3 region is CATSVGSGSASKDIQYF. CDR3 DNA: TGTGCCACCAGTGTGGGAAGCGGGAGCGCCTCGAAAGACATTCAGTACTTC.

The chain carries TRBV19 and TRBJ2-7, with D uncertain. CDR1 and CDR2 (germline): LNHDA, SQIVND (reference sequence). The CDR3 totals 16 residues. With 0 bases removed from V and 3 bases from J, the gap between germline ends came to 15 bases. The chain's CDR3 is CASSIDLETNYYEQYF. The CDR3 bases are TGTGCCAGTAGTATAGATCTCGAGACAAACTACTACGAGCAGTACTTC.

This clonotype occurred a few times. The genes are TRBV5-4 and TRBJ2-7; the match to TRBD2 covers 7 bases. There are 15 residues in the CDR3. Germline loops: CDR1 SGHNT, CDR2 YYREEE (reference sequence). V gave up 0 bases and J gave up 3 bases; unmatched junction bases: 6. CDR3 amino acids: CASSLGLAEHYEQYF. In nucleotides, the CDR3 is TGTGCCAGCAGCTTGGGGCTAGCGGAACACTACGAGCAGTACTTC.

This clonotype was counted a few times. The V gene is TRBV7-9, the J gene TRBJ1-1; tentative D call: TRBD1 (6 bases). Germline CDR1 and CDR2: SEHNR and FQNEAQ (reference sequence). Trimming shortened V by 3 bases and J by 9 bases, and 11 bases separated the two germline ends. There are 12 residues in the CDR3. Written as DNA, the CDR3 is TGTGCCAGCAGCTTTGACAGGCCAAAAGCTTTCTTT. Translating gives CASSFDRPKAFF.

In this sample, this clonotype turned up many times. J is TRBJ2-2 and V is TRBV11-1, with 7 nucleotides matching TRBD1. CDR3 size: 13 residues. Looked up from germline, CDR1 is SGHAT and CDR2 is FQDESV (reference sequence). V was clipped by 4 bases and J by 7 bases; unmatched bases: 3. CDR3: CASSSTGIGELFF. The CDR3 bases are TGTGCCAGCAGCTCGACAGGGATCGGGGAGCTGTTTTTT. Full variable domain (remainder filled in from reference TRBV11-1 and TRBJ2-2): EAEVAQSPRYKITEKSQAVAFWCDPISGHATLYWYRQILGQGPELLVQFQDESVVDDSQLPKDRFSAERLKGVDSTLKIQPAELGDSAMYLCASSSTGIGELFFGEGSRLTVL.